This is a list of T cell receptor beta chains from one sample in a study of blood T cells in healthy people across ages. TCRdb re-analysed the 5' RACE reads in MiXCR, keeping a single row per CDR3 protein. The sample contains 1.8 million or so distinct CDR3 sequences, around 40% of which appear only once. Sequences were obtained from blood. The receptors derive from a human donor in good health. Each CDR3 is given with its conserved first and last residue. A D gene is named only where the DNA matches it firmly. Where a row states a size, it is once, few, many or the class of an expanded clone; other rows omit it.

size,J,D,V,CDR3,DNA
NA,TRBJ2-7,NA,TRBV29-1,CSVGGVGQRYEQYF,TGCAGCGTTGGAGGAGTGGGACAAAGATACGAGCAGTACTTC
NA,TRBJ1-2,NA,TRBV14,CASSQERFNYGYTF,TGTGCCAGCAGCCAAGAACGATTTAATTATGGCTACACCTTC
NA,TRBJ1-6,NA,TRBV7-2,CASSLIRQLNSPLHF,TGTGCCAGCAGCTTAATAAGGCAGCTAAATTCACCCCTCCACTTT
NA,TRBJ1-2,NA,TRBV28,CASSLERANYGYTF,TGTGCCAGCAGTTTAGAACGGGCCAACTATGGCTACACCTTC
NA,TRBJ2-5,TRBD2,TRBV9,CASSGGPGTSPRAQYF,TGTGCCAGCAGTGGGGGTCCCGGGACTAGCCCAAGGGCGCAGTACTTC
many,TRBJ2-2,NA,TRBV20-1,CSVPNRGTGELFF,TGCAGTGTTCCCAACCGGGGCACCGGGGAGCTGTTTTTT
NA,TRBJ2-5,NA,TRBV25-1,CASSSEVATQETQYF,TGTGCCAGCAGTTCGGAGGTAGCGACTCAAGAGACCCAGTACTTC
NA,TRBJ1-1,NA,TRBV19,CASSIFASRAPFF,TGTGCCAGTAGTATTTTTGCGTCCCGGGCTCCTTTCTTT
many,TRBJ2-5,NA,TRBV29-1,CSVGDGQETQYF,TGCAGCGTTGGGGACGGTCAAGAGACCCAGTACTTC
few,TRBJ1-1,NA,TRBV5-1,CASSPNTNTEAFF,TGCGCCAGCAGCCCCAATACTAACACTGAAGCTTTCTTT
few,TRBJ2-4,NA,TRBV12-3/TRBV12-4,CASSPPLRDPGIQYF,TGTGCCAGCAGTCCCCCCCTCCGGGACCCAGGCATTCAGTACTTC
few,TRBJ1-1,NA,TRBV20-1,CSAVKLGGHTEAFF,TGCAGTGCTGTCAAACTGGGGGGACACACTGAAGCTTTCTTT
NA,TRBJ2-1,NA,TRBV29-1,CSDGGSSYNEQFF,TGCAGCGACGGGGGTAGCTCCTACAATGAGCAGTTCTTC
NA,TRBJ1-1,NA,TRBV7-2,CASSQSSGTEAFF,TGTGCCAGCAGCCAAAGTTCGGGGACTGAAGCTTTCTTT
once,TRBJ2-7,NA,TRBV3-1,CASSQDCRVSYEQYF,TGTGCCAGCAGCCAAGATTGCAGGGTCTCCTACGAGCAGTACTTC
NA,TRBJ1-4,NA,TRBV5-1,CASSPLGGRGEKLFF,TGCGCCAGCAGCCCTTTAGGGGGGCGAGGCGAAAAACTGTTTTTT
NA,TRBJ1-2,NA,TRBV29-1,CSAWGGDYGYTF,TGCAGCGCGTGGGGGGGGGACTATGGCTACACCTTC
many,TRBJ1-2,TRBD1,TRBV10-3,CAISGPDRGIDYGYTF,TGTGCCATCAGTGGCCCGGACAGGGGAATTGATTATGGCTACACCTTC
NA,TRBJ1-3,NA,TRBV24-1,CATSDPDIPKGGNTIYF,TGTGCCACCAGTGATCCGGACATACCCAAAGGAGGAAACACCATATATTTT
few,TRBJ1-2,NA,TRBV7-2,CTSSLDGLPGYTF,TGTACCAGCAGCTTGGACGGGCTCCCTGGCTACACCTTC
NA,TRBJ2-7,TRBD2,TRBV20-1,CSALTGTSGEIQYF,TGCAGTGCCCTAACCGGGACTAGCGGGGAGATTCAGTACTTC
NA,TRBJ1-4,NA,TRBV15,CATSRLRTGNEKLFF,TGTGCCACCAGCAGACTTAGGACGGGCAATGAAAAACTGTTTTTT
few,TRBJ2-1,NA,TRBV9,CASSVAPIMRGNEQFF,TGTGCCAGCAGCGTAGCACCAATAATGAGGGGGAATGAGCAGTTCTTC
few,TRBJ2-1,NA,TRBV5-1,CASSTGRGPSSYNEQFF,TGCGCCAGCAGCACAGGCAGAGGCCCCAGCTCCTACAATGAGCAGTTCTTC
NA,TRBJ2-7,NA,TRBV19,CASSISAGSKQYF,TGTGCCAGTAGTATTTCGGCGGGGAGCAAGCAGTACTTC
NA,TRBJ1-2,TRBD1,TRBV28,CASSLLGGLNYGYTF,TGTGCCAGCAGTTTACTAGGGGGCTTGAACTATGGCTACACCTTC
NA,TRBJ1-1,TRBD1,TRBV6-5,CASSPTPGGTEAFF,TGTGCCAGCAGTCCGACCCCAGGGGGAACTGAAGCTTTCTTT
NA,TRBJ1-2,NA,TRBV12-3/TRBV12-4,CASSLTNRVFDGYTF,TGTGCCAGCAGTTTAACCAATAGGGTATTCGATGGCTACACCTTC